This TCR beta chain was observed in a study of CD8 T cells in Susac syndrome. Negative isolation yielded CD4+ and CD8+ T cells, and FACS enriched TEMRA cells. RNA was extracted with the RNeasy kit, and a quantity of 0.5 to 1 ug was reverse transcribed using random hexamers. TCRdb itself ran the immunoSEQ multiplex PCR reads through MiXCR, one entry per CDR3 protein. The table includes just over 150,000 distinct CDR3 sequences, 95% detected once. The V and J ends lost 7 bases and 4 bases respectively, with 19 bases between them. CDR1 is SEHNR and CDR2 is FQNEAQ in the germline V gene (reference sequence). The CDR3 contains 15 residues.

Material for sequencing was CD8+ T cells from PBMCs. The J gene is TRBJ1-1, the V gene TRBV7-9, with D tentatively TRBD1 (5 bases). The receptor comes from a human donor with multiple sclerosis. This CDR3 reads CASNLLQGVATEAFF. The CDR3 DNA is TGTGCCAGCAACCTACTCCAGGGTGTGGCCACTGAAGCTTTCTTT.